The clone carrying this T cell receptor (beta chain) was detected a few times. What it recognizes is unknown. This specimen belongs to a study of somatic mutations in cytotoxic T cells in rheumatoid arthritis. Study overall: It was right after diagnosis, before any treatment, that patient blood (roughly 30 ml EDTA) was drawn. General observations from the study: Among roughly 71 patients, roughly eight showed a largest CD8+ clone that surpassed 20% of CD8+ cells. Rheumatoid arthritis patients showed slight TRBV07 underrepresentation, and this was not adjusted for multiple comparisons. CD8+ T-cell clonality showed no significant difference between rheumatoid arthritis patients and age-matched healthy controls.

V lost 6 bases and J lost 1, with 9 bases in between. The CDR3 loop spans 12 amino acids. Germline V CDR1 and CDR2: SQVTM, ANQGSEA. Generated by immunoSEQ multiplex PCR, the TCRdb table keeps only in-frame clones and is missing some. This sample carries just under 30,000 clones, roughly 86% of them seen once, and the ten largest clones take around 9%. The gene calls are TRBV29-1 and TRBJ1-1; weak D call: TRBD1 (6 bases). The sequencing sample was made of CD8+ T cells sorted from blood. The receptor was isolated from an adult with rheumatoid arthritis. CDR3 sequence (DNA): TGCAGCGTAGAGGGGGAGAACACTGAAGCTTTCTTT. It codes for CSVEGENTEAFF.